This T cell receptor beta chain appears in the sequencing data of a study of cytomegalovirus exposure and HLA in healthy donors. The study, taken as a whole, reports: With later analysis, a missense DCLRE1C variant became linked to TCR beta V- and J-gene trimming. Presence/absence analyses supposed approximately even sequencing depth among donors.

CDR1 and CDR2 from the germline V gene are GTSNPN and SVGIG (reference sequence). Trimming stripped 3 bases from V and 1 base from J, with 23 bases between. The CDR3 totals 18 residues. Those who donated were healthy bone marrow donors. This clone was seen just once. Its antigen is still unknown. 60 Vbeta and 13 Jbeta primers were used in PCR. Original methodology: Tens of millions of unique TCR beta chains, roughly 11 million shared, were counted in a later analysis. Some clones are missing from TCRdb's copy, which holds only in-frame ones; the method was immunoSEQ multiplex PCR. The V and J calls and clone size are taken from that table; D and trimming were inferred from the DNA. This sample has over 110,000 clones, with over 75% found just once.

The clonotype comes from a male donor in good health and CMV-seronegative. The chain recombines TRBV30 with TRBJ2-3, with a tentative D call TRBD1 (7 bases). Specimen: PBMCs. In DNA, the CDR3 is TGTGCCTGGAGCCCTGACCCAGGGGGGACGGTACGCACAGATACGCAGTATTTT. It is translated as CAWSPDPGGTVRTDTQYF.